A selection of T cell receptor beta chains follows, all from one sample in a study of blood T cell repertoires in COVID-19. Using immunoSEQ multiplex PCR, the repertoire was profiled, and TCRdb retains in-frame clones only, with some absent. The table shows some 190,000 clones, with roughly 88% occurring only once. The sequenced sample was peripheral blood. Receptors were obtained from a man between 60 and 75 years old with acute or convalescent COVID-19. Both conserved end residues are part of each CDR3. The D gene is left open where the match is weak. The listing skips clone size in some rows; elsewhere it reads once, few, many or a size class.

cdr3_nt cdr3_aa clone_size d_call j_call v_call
TGTGCCAGCAGCTGGACAGGCGTGAACACCGGGGAGCTGTTTTTT CASSWTGVNTGELFF NA TRBD1 TRBJ2-2 TRBV3-1/TRBV3-2
TGTGCCAGTAGTACCCAAAACGGGGAGCTGTTTTTT CASSTQNGELFF NA NA TRBJ2-2 TRBV19
TGTGCCAGCAGTTGGGGTGACAGGAACACAGATACGCAGTATTTT CASSWGDRNTDTQYF NA NA TRBJ2-3 TRBV6-5
TGTGCCAGCAGTGAAAGGGGCGGGGGCGAGCAGTACTTC CASSERGGGEQYF NA TRBD2 TRBJ2-7 TRBV6-1
TGTGCCAGCAGCCTCAGGGGGCCGTCGGAGACCCAGTACTTC CASSLRGPSETQYF NA TRBD1 TRBJ2-5 TRBV3-1/TRBV3-2
TGCGCCAGCAGCGAGATAGCGGGGACCTACGAGCAGTACTTC CASSEIAGTYEQYF NA TRBD2 TRBJ2-7 TRBV5-1
TGTGCCAGCAAACCCTCAGGGTCTGGAAACACCATATATTTT CASKPSGSGNTIYF few NA TRBJ1-3 TRBV6-5
TGTGCCAGCAGGACTCAGACAGGTTACGGCTACACCTTC CASRTQTGYGYTF NA NA TRBJ1-2 TRBV12-3/TRBV12-4
TGTGCCAGCAGCCAAGATGCCGGGACAGGGGGTGAAAAACTGTTTTTT CASSQDAGTGGEKLFF once TRBD1 TRBJ1-4 TRBV4-2
TGTGCCAGCAGCTCGCCGGGACAGGGGGCGGAGACCCAGTACTTC CASSSPGQGAETQYF NA TRBD1 TRBJ2-5 TRBV11-2
TGTGCCAGCAGCTTACAGGGAAATGGTAACTATGGCTACACCTTC CASSLQGNGNYGYTF NA NA TRBJ1-2 TRBV7-9
TGTGCCAGCAGCACATCCCTGAGCGGGAAAAACATTCAGTACTTC CASSTSLSGKNIQYF few NA TRBJ2-4 TRBV9
TGTGCCAGCAGCCCAAGGGGGACTAGCGGGAGTTATAGGTTAAGTGAGCAGTTCTTC CASSPRGTSGSYRLSEQFF once TRBD2 TRBJ2-1 TRBV7-9
TGTGCCACCTCACGGAGCAGGGAGGATCGTGGCTACACCTTC CATSRSREDRGYTF NA NA TRBJ1-2 TRBV19
TGTGCCAGCAGTGAGGGCAGGGCGGACGGCTACACCTTC CASSEGRADGYTF NA NA TRBJ1-2 TRBV2
TGTGCCAGCAGCGCTGTCGGACAGGATAATGAAAAACTGTTTTTT CASSAVGQDNEKLFF NA TRBD1 TRBJ1-4 TRBV2
TGTGCCAGCAGCCACCGATCGGACTTATCTGGGGCCAACGTCCTGACTTTC CASSHRSDLSGANVLTF once NA TRBJ2-6 TRBV3-1/TRBV3-2
TGTGCCAGCTCACCCCAGAATGAAAAACTGTTTTTT CASSPQNEKLFF few NA TRBJ1-4 TRBV18
TGTGCCAGTAGTATAGCGGGGGGCGGGAGGGCCGGTCGAGAGACCCAGTACTTC CASSIAGGGRAGRETQYF NA TRBD2 TRBJ2-5 TRBV19
TGTGCCAGCAGTTTATTCGGGACTAGTCCCGGGGAGCTGTTTTTT CASSLFGTSPGELFF NA TRBD2 TRBJ2-2 TRBV28
TGTGCCTGGAGGCCCCGGGACAGGGTTCGACAGCCCCAGCATTTT CAWRPRDRVRQPQHF NA TRBD1 TRBJ1-5 TRBV30
TGTGCCAGTAGTATAGCGCAGTCTAGCACAGATACGCAGTATTTT CASSIAQSSTDTQYF NA NA TRBJ2-3 TRBV19
TGTGCCAGCAGCGTAGATGGGCTATCGACACCAACTAATGAAAAACTGTTTTTT CASSVDGLSTPTNEKLFF NA NA TRBJ1-4 TRBV9
TGTGCCAGCAGCTCCGGTGCCGGACAGATCGATAACACCGGGGAGCTGTTTTTT CASSSGAGQIDNTGELFF few NA TRBJ2-2 TRBV11-2
TGTGCCAGTAGCGGGACATGGACCGGGGAGCTGTTTTTT CASSGTWTGELFF few TRBD2 TRBJ2-2 TRBV12-3/TRBV12-4
TGTGCCAGCAGCATTGCGAGCGGCGAGGGGCAGTTCTTC CASSIASGEGQFF NA NA TRBJ2-1 TRBV7-9
TGTGCCAGCAGCCTACCGGCCGGGGAGCTGTTTTTT CASSLPAGELFF NA NA TRBJ2-2 TRBV9
TGTGCCAGCAGTTCTCGCCGGAGCTCCTACAATGAGCAGTTCTTC CASSSRRSSYNEQFF NA NA TRBJ2-1 TRBV2
TGTGCCAGAAGCGTCTTCGGACTAGGCTCTGGGGCCAACGTCCTGACTTTC CARSVFGLGSGANVLTF few TRBD2 TRBJ2-6 TRBV5-3
TGTGCCAGCTCCCCCCGGCGGGAGGGGAACAATGAGCAGTTCTTC CASSPRREGNNEQFF NA TRBD2 TRBJ2-1 TRBV18
TGCGCCAGCAGGGGCAGGGAAGACTACGAGCAGTACTTC CASRGREDYEQYF NA NA TRBJ2-7 TRBV5-1
TGCGCCAGCAGCTTGGTGACTTCTACCTACGAGCAGTACTTC CASSLVTSTYEQYF NA NA TRBJ2-7 TRBV5-1
TGTGCCAGCAGTTTATCCAGCGGGAGAGTCCAAACAGATACGCAGTATTTT CASSLSSGRVQTDTQYF few TRBD2 TRBJ2-3 TRBV27
TGTGCCAGCAGTCCAGGGATCGGGTCAGGCGAGCAGTACTTC CASSPGIGSGEQYF NA NA TRBJ2-7 TRBV2
TGCGCCAGCAGCTTAGAGGGGAGGGTCTCTGGGGCCAACGTCCTGACTTTC CASSLEGRVSGANVLTF NA TRBD2 TRBJ2-6 TRBV5-1
TGTGCCAGCAGCTTTAGCGGTAGCACAGATACGCAGTATTTT CASSFSGSTDTQYF NA NA TRBJ2-3 TRBV7-3
TGTGCCAGTAGTATCGTCCAACAGGGCAATGAGCAGTTCTTC CASSIVQQGNEQFF NA NA TRBJ2-1 TRBV19
TGTGCCTGGAGTCACACAGATACGCAGTATTTT CAWSHTDTQYF NA NA TRBJ2-3 TRBV30
TGTGCCAGCAGGCCCCCGGACAGCCCATATGGCTACACCTTC CASRPPDSPYGYTF NA NA TRBJ1-2 TRBV7-2
TGTGCCAGCAGCTTGAGAACAACAGGGGGAAACAGGGCCAACGTCCTGACTTTC CASSLRTTGGNRANVLTF few TRBD1 TRBJ2-6 TRBV7-9
TGTGCCAGCAGCTCTCAGAGCGGGAGAGGAACCGGGGAGCTGTTTTTT CASSSQSGRGTGELFF NA TRBD2 TRBJ2-2 TRBV7-6
TGTGCCAGCAGCTATACCCAGGGGACGCCGATCGGAAACACCATATATTTT CASSYTQGTPIGNTIYF once NA TRBJ1-3 TRBV11-2
TGTGCCAGCAGTTTAGGGGCGGGAGACGCCAAAAACATTCAGTACTTC CASSLGAGDAKNIQYF NA TRBD2 TRBJ2-4 TRBV27
TGTGCCAGCAGTCGGGGGGGAGATTCGCAGTATTTT CASSRGGDSQYF NA TRBD2 TRBJ2-3 TRBV6-2/TRBV6-3
TGTGCCAGCAGCTTAGTTACAGGGATCACTGAAGCTTTCTTT CASSLVTGITEAFF NA NA TRBJ1-1 TRBV7-2
TGTGCCATCAGTGGGGGGGACAGCTCTGGAAACACCATATATTTT CAISGGDSSGNTIYF few TRBD1 TRBJ1-3 TRBV10-3